The present T cell receptor beta chain was sequenced within a study of blood T cells in healthy people across ages. Total RNA was extracted at no less than 5.5 micrograms per sample. The CDR3 consists of 13 residues. V lost 4 bases to trimming and J lost 1 base, with 8 bases between them. In germline, CDR1 is LGHNA, CDR2 YSLEER. With respect to this clonotype: The target antigen is unknown.

Notes on the study in general: Donor CMV status was unknown, possibly confounding expanded clonotype changes.

PCR was performed a second time for about 6 to 11 cycles using a sample-barcoded 5' primer and a J-beta primer mix. Each CDR3 protein gets one entry after TCRdb re-called the 5' RACE reads with MiXCR. The table shows 980,000 or so distinct CDR3 sequences, with under 50% occurring only once. This clonotype was obtained from a young man in good health. The V call is TRBV4-3, the J call TRBJ2-7; no clear D gene. What was sequenced was blood. Here the CDR3 DNA reads TGCGCCAGCAGCCCGAAGCTGTCCTACGAGCAGTACTTC. Translation gives CASSPKLSYEQYF.